This paragraph covers one T cell receptor (beta chain) sequence. Sequenced by immunoSEQ multiplex PCR; TCRdb stores in-frame clones only, minus some. Altogether 37,000 or so clones are present, 90% being singletons, with the ten largest covering 0.3% to 0.4%. These data are taken from a study of T cell changes during pregnancy in multiple sclerosis. Germline CDR1 and CDR2: SGHTA and FQGNSA. Trimming removed 2 bases from V and 0 bases from J, with 11 bases in between. CDR3 length: 16 residues. This material consisted of CD4+ T cells from peripheral blood mononuclear cells, taken in the second trimester of pregnancy. The clonotype was recovered from a female donor with multiple sclerosis, enrolled in a pregnancy study. The gene calls are TRBV7-2 and TRBJ2-1, with unresolved D. The CDR3 nucleotides read TGTGCCAGCAGCTTATCTGGCGGCTACTCCTACAATGAGCAGTTCTTC. This codes for CASSLSGGYSYNEQFF.